This TCR beta chain stems from a study of identical twins. This clonotype occurred a few times. The germline V gene encodes CDR1 SQVTM and CDR2 ANQGSEA. The CDR3 runs 15 residues. Trimming stripped 8 bases from V and 1 base from J, with 21 bases between. TCRdb re-derived calls from the 5' RACE reads in MiXCR, one entry per CDR3 protein. This sample has 350,000 to 450,000 distinct CDR3 sequences; around 18% occur once, and the top ten carry around 12%. The J gene is TRBJ2-7, the V gene TRBV29-1; D may be TRBD1 or TRBD2 (6 bases each). Sequenced: naive T cells sorted from blood. The sequence was obtained from a man aged 45-60 years in good health. The CDR3 spells CSLISWKGGSYEQYF. CDR3 DNA: TGCAGCCTTATAAGCTGGAAGGGGGGTTCCTACGAGCAGTACTTC.